This T cell receptor (beta chain) was documented in a study of blood T cell repertoires in COVID-19. For the study at large: PBMCs, B-cell-depleted T cells, or T cells were the source of the cDNA or gDNA that made up the material.

Those who participated ranged in age from about 18 to 89 years and resided in about two dozen US areas. Participant-reported clinical history was the basis for cohort assignment. This CDR3 has 16 amino acids. Trimming removed 2 bases from V and 3 bases from J, with 11 bases in between. Germline V gene lookup returns CDR1 SGHTA and CDR2 FQGNSA. In the study's own analysis: Reference gene primers were amplified, and this amplification served to estimate nucleated cell counts. The table came from immunoSEQ multiplex PCR; TCRdb's copy has only in-frame clones and leaves some out. V and J calls and clone size come straight from that table; D and trimming were deduced from the DNA. Among around 280,000 clones listed, around 90% were seen once.

This chain joins TRBV7-2 and TRBJ1-6; a possible D gene is TRBD1 (6 bases). The TCR originated in a woman between 18 and 29 years old with acute COVID-19. Sequencing was carried out using PBMCs or T cells enriched from blood (not recorded which). The CDR3 loop reads CASSLSTGNYNSPLHF. DNA of the CDR3: TGTGCCAGCAGCTTATCAACAGGGAACTATAATTCACCCCTCCACTTT.